This T cell receptor (beta chain) was obtained from a study of T cells in Graves' hyperthyroidism and ophthalmopathy. Study-level points and caveats: Among clonotypes expanded in thyroid above 0.001, most were also found in blood.

This CDR3 comprises 15 residues. The ends were cut back, 1 base at V and 3 bases at J, with 10 bases in the middle. CDR1 MNHNS and CDR2 SASEGT come from the germline V gene. Regions amplified from RNA transcripts were the TCR beta CDR3 regions. When the TCR CDR3 underwent first-round RT-PCR, the HTBI primer set was used. MiXCR, run by TCRdb on the multiplex PCR reads, gives a single entry per CDR3 protein. The data hold more than 600,000 distinct CDR3 sequences, with about 17% observed a single time. Newly diagnosed patients aged 18 to 65 had hyperthyroidism of under 2 months' duration. This clonotype was found a few times. The antigen remains undetermined.

The rearrangement uses TRBV6-1 and TRBJ2-4; D ambiguous. This sequence originates from a man aged 18 to 30 with Graves' hyperthyroidism. The source material was blood. In DNA, the CDR3 is TGTGCCAGCAGTGAAGACCCGAGATTCAAAAACATTCAGTACTTC. It yields the protein CASSEDPRFKNIQYF.